This TCR beta chain was profiled in a study of CD8 T cells in Susac syndrome. Germline V lookup: CDR1 SGHKS, CDR2 YYEKEE (reference sequence). The germline V and J ends were trimmed by 4 bases and 3 bases, with 16 bases remaining between them. CDR3 size: 15 residues. Random hexamers were used to reverse transcribe roughly 0.45 to 1 ug of RNA. Amplification of TCR beta CDR3 was carried out by immunoSEQ multiplex PCR, which covered 54 Vbeta and 13 Jbeta segments. TCRdb passed the immunoSEQ multiplex PCR reads through MiXCR, listing each CDR3 protein once. This sample has about 180,000 distinct CDR3 sequences, with approximately 95% found just once.

This chain connects TRBV5-5 to TRBJ1-2; a weak D match, TRBD1 (6 bases). This clonotype was obtained from a human donor with multiple sclerosis. The source material was CD8+ T cells from PBMCs. CDR3 nucleotide sequence: TGTGCCAGCAGCCGGGACATTCGAGGGGACTATGGCTACACCTTC. It codes for CASSRDIRGDYGYTF.